This T cell receptor (beta chain) was identified during a study of Graves' ophthalmopathy and Graves' hyperthyroidism. About the study: The authors collected peripheral blood at initial diagnosis, before any treatment. Study results and caveats: Clonotypes were expanded in thyroid at above 0.001 frequency, and most also appeared in blood. Sensitivity reached approximately 89% and specificity over 65% for a 13-signature model separating ophthalmopathy from stable hyperthyroidism.

Deletions cut 5 bases from V and 4 bases from J, with 19 bases between. The CDR3 extends over 16 amino acids. CDR1 is SNHLY, CDR2 FYNNEI, per germline. The authors amplified TCR beta CDR3 regions, and they did so from RNA transcripts for repertoire sequencing. Amplification began with first-round RT-PCR using HTBI primers, then second-round multiplex PCR was performed. TCRdb re-called the multiplex PCR reads with MiXCR, one entry per CDR3 protein. Altogether 20,000 to 25,000 distinct CDR3 sequences are present, about half being singletons, with the ten largest covering 6% to 8%. Turning to this clonotype: Its antigen is unknown.

The TCR comes from an adult woman with stable Graves' hyperthyroidism. The chain joins TRBV2 to TRBJ2-3; D may be TRBD2 (6 bases). The sample taken for sequencing was peripheral blood. In DNA form, the CDR3 reads TGTGCCAGCAGTTGTTCGCCCACGGGAGTCGCAGATACGCAGTATTTT. It translates to CASSCSPTGVADTQYF. The variable domain in full, completed from reference TRBV2 and TRBJ2-3, reads EPEVTQTPSHQVTQMGQEVILRCVPISNHLYFYWYRQILGQKVEFLVSFYNNEISEKSEIFDDQFSVERPDGSNFTLKIRSTKLEDSAMYFCASSCSPTGVADTQYFGPGTRLTVL.